The present TCR beta chain was sequenced within a study of OX40 agonist ivuxolimab in advanced cancers. As for the study more broadly: Ivuxolimab was an agonistic, fully human IgG2 monoclonal antibody directed against OX40 (CD134), a costimulatory receptor. Intravenous ivuxolimab was administered to patients every 2 weeks at six dose levels: 0.01, 0.1, 0.3, 1.5, 3 and 10 mg/kg. Among the roughly 52 dose-escalation patients, about 19 had hepatocellular carcinoma, around 15 melanoma, 9 renal cell carcinoma and 9 head and neck cancer. A male proportion of around 81% and a mean age of approximately 58 years, ranging from roughly 20 to 80, were recorded for the dose-escalation cohort. Prior anti-PD-1, anti-PD-L1 or anti-CTLA-4 therapy was permitted, and about two fifths of dose-escalation patients had received checkpoint inhibitors. Three dose-escalation patients achieved partial responses, one with hepatocellular carcinoma and two with cutaneous melanoma. The purpose of peripheral TCRbeta sequencing was to test whether ivuxolimab changed TCR sequence diversity and led to clonal T-cell expansion. The monotherapy dose-escalation portion (N of about 50 patients) of the phase I ivuxolimab trial is reported in the paper. What the work shows at the level of the full study, not this receptor alone: Antigen specificity was not determined for the clonally expanded peripheral T cells. In partial responders in the 0.1-3.0 mg/kg groups, normalized peripheral clonal expansion was found to be among the lowest, especially among CD8+ T cells. Clonal expansion of both CD4+ and CD8+ blood T cells was observed from baseline to week 6 at doses 0.1 to 3.0 mg/kg. Low levels of normalized T-cell clonal expansion were also seen in some patients who did not respond. On average, CD8+ T cells showed more expanded clones than CD4+ T cells after ivuxolimab.

Patients with autoimmune disease history or receiving systemic immunosuppression were excluded from the trial. Peripheral blood for TCR sequencing was collected from all dose cohorts at baseline, on cycle 4 day 1, and on cycle 7 day 1. The samples were taken from a phase I, first-in-human, multicenter, open-label dose-escalation trial of ivuxolimab. The trial enrolled adults with locally advanced or metastatic head and neck squamous cell, hepatocellular, melanoma or renal cell carcinoma. Before TCR sequencing, CD4+ T cells and CD8+ T cells from peripheral blood were sorted into separate populations. To sequence the TCRbeta CDR3 region, genomic DNA was isolated from the sorted cells. The immunoSEQ Assay was used to sequence the TCRbeta CDR3 regions. Imported from immuneACCESS, the table was reduced by TCRdb to in-frame sequences with V and J called. These copies leave out some clones; in studies compared against another copy, an unresolved V gene accounts for under half, and the cause of the remainder is not known. This sample gives tens of thousands of clones in total; approximately 86% of them show up just once. The ten biggest clones cover roughly 2.4% of the sample.

Worth noting for this clone: Its target antigen remains unknown. No base quality values were provided; no much bigger clone lies one nucleotide off.

Per the germline V gene (reference sequence), MNHNY is the CDR1 and SVGAGI is the CDR2. Inclusive of the bounding cysteine and phenylalanine, the CDR3 is 13 residues long. Left in the record is the CDR3 DNA by itself, 39 bases read in frame from the first base. V gives up 8 bases and J gives up 4 bases, and the segment between their germline ends measures 14 bases. Sequenced here: CD4+ or CD8+ T cells sorted from blood, sampled in a trial of the OX40 agonist ivuxolimab. The TCR was taken from an adult with an advanced solid tumor such as melanoma, head and neck, liver or kidney cancer. This chain joins TRBV6-6 to TRBJ2-5; the D gene remains uncertain. The CDR3 region has the sequence CASADPGAETQYF. In nucleotides, the sequence is TGTGCCAGCGCGGACCCAGGAGCAGAGACCCAGTACTTC.